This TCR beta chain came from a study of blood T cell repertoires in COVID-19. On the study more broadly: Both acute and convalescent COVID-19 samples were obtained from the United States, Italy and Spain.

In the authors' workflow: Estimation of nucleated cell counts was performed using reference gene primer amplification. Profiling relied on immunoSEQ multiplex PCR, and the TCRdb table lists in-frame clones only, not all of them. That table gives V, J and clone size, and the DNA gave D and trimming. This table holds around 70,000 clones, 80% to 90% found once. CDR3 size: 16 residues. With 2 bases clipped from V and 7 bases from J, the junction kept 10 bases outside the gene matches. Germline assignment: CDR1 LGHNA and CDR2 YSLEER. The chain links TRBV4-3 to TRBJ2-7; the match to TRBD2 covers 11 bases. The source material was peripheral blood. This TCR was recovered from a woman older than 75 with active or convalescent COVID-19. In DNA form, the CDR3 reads TGCGCCAGCAGCCAACCGCGGACTAGCGGGTCTCGGGAGCAGTACTTC. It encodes CASSQPRTSGSREQYF.